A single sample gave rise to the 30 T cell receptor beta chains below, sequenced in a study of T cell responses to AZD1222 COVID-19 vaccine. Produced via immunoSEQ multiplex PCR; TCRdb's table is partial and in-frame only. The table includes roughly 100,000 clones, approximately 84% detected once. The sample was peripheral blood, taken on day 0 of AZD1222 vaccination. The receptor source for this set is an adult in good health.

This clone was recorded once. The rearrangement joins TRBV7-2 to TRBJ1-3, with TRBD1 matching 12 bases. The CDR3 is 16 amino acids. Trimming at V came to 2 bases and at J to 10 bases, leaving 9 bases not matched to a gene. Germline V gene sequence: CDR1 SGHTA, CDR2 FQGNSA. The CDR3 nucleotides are TGTGCCAGCAGCTTACTGGGACAGGGGGCGCAGAGGACCATATATTTT. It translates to CASSLLGQGAQRTIYF.

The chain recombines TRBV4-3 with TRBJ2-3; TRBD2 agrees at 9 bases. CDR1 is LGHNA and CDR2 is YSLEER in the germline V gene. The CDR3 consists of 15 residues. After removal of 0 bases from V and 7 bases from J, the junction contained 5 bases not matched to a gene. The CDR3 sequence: CASSQELAGSNTQYF. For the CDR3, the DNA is TGCGCCAGCAGCCAAGAGCTAGCGGGATCAAATACGCAGTATTTT.

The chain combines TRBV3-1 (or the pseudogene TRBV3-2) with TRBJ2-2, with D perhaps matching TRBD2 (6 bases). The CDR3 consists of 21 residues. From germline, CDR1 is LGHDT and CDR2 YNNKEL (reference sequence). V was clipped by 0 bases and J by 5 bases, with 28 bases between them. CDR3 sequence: CASSQEGYWIAEGIKTGELFF. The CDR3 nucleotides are TGTGCCAGCAGCCAAGAGGGGTACTGGATAGCGGAGGGGATCAAAACCGGGGAGCTGTTTTTT.

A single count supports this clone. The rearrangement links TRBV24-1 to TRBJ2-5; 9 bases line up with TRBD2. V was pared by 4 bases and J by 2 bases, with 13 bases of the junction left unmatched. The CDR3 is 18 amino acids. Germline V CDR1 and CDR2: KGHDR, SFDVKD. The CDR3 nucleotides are TGTGCCACCAGTGACGCCGGAGGTAGCGGGAGCCGGCAAGAGACCCAGTACTTC. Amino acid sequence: CATSDAGGSGSRQETQYF.

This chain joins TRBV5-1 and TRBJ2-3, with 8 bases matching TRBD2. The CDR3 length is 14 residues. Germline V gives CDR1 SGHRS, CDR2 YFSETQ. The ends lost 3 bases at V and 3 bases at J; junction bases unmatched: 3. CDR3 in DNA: TGCGCCAGCAGCTCTGGGACTAGAACAGATACGCAGTATTTT. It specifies CASSSGTRTDTQYF.

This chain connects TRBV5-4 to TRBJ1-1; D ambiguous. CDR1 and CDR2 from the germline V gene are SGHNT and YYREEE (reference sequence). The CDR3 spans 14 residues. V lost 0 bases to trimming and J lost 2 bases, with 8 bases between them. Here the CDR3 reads CASSLARSNTEAFF. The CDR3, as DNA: TGTGCCAGCAGCTTGGCCAGGTCTAACACTGAAGCTTTCTTT.

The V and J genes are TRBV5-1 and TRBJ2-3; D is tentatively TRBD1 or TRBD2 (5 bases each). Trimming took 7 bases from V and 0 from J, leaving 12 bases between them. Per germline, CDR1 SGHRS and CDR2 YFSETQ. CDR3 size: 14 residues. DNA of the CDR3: TGCGCCAGCCGGAGGACATCTAGCACAGATACGCAGTATTTT. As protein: CASRRTSSTDTQYF.

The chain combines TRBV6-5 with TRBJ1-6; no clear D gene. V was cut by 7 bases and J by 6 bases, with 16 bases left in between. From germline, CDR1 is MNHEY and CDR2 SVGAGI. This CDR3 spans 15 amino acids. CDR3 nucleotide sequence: TGTGCCAGCAACCACCAGGCGGCTACTAATTCACCCCTCCACTTT. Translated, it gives CASNHQAATNSPLHF.

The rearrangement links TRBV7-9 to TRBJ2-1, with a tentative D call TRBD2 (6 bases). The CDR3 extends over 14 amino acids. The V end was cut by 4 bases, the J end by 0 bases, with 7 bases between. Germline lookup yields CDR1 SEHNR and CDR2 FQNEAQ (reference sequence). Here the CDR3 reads CASSSRDSYNEQFF. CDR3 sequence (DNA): TGTGCCAGCAGCTCGCGGGACTCCTACAATGAGCAGTTCTTC.

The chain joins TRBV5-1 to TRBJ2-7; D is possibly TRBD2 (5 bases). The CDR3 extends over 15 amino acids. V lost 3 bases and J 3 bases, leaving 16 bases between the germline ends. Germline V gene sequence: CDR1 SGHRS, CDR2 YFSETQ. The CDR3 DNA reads TGCGCCAGCAGCTCGGAGGTATTCGGAGTCTACGAGCAGTACTTC. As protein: CASSSEVFGVYEQYF. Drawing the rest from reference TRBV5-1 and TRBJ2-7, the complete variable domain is KAGVTQTPRYLIKTRGQQVTLSCSPISGHRSVSWYQQTPGQGLQFLFEYFSETQRNKGNFPGRFSGRQFSNSRSEMNVSTLELGDSALYLCASSSEVFGVYEQYFGPGTRLTVT.

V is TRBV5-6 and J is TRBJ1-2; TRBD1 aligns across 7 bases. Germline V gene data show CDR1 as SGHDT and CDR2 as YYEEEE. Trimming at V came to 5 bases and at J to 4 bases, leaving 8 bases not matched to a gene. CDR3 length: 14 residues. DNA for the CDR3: TGTGCCAGCAGAGCACAGGGGCATAGCTATGGCTACACCTTC. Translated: CASRAQGHSYGYTF.

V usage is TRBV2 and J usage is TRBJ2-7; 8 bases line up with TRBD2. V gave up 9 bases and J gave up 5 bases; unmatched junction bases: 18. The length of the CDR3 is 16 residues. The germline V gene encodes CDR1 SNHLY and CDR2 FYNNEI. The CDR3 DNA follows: TGTGCCAGTAGGACTAGCTGGGGAGTGCGGGGTAACGAGCAGTACTTC. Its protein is CASRTSWGVRGNEQYF.

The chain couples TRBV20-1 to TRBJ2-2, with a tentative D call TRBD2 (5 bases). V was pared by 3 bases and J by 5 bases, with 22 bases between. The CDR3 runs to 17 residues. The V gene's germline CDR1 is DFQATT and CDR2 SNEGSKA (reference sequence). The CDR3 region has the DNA TGCAGTGCTAGTATAAGTAAGACCGGCGGGCGGACCGGGGAGCTGTTTTTT. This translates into CSASISKTGGRTGELFF.

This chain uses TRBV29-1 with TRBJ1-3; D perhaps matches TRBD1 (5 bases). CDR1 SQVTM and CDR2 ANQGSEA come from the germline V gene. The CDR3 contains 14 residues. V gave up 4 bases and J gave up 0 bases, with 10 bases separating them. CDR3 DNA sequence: TGCAGCGTTGGTGGGGCCAGCTCTGGAAACACCATATATTTT. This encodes CSVGGASSGNTIYF.

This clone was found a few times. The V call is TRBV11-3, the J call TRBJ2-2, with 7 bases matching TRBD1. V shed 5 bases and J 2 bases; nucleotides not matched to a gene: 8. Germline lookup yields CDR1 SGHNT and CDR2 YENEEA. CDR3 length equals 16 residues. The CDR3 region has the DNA TGTGCCAGCAGCCGACCTGGGGACAGAAACACCGGGGAGCTGTTTTTT. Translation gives CASSRPGDRNTGELFF.

The chain's CDR3 is CAIKERLAAGEQFF. CDR3 in DNA: TGTGCCATCAAGGAGAGACTAGCTGCGGGCGAGCAGTTCTTC. The rearrangement joins TRBV10-3 to TRBJ2-1; 7 bases are shared with TRBD2. The V gene's germline CDR1 is ENHRY and CDR2 SYGVKD. The CDR3 is made up of 14 amino acids. J lost 10 bases, V lost 7 bases, and 13 bases had no gene match.

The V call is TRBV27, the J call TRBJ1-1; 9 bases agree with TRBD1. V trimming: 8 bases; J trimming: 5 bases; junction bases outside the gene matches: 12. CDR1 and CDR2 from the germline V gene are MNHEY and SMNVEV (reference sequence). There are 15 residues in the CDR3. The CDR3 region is CASRGTGGLRTEAFF. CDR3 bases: TGTGCCAGCCGGGGAACAGGGGGCTTGAGAACTGAAGCTTTCTTT.

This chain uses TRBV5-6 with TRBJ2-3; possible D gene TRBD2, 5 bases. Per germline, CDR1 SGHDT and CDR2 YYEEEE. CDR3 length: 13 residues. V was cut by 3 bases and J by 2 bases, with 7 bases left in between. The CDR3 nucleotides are TGTGCCAGCAGCTCGGGGAACACAGATACGCAGTATTTT. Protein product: CASSSGNTDTQYF.

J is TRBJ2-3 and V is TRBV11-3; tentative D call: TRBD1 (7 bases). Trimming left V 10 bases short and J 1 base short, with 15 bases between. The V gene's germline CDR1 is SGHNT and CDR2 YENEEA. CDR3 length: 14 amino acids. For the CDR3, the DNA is TGTGCCACCAACAGGGGCGGGGGCACAGATACGCAGTATTTT. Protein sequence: CATNRGGGTDTQYF.

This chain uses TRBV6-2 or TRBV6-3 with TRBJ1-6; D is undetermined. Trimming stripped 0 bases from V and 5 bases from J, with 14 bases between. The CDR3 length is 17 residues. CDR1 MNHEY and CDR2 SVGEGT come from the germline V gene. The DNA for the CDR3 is TGTGCCAGCAGTTACTCCACGATCCGCAAACATAATTCACCCCTCCACTTT. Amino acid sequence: CASSYSTIRKHNSPLHF.

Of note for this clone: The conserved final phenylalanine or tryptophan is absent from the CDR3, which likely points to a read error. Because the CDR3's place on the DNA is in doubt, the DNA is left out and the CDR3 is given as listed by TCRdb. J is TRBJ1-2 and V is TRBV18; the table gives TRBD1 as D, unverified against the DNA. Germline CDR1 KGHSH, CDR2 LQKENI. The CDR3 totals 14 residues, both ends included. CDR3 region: CASSPSETGSEAFL.

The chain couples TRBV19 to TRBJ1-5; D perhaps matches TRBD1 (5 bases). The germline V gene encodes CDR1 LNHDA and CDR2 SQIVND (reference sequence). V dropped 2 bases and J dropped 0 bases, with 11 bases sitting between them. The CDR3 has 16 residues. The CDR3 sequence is CASSILPTGSNQPQHF. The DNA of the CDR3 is TGTGCCAGTAGTATACTCCCTACAGGTAGCAATCAGCCCCAGCATTTT.

This CDR3 reads CASSLHSGTTGELFF. Written as DNA, the CDR3 is TGCGCCAGCAGTCTACATAGCGGGACCACCGGGGAGCTGTTTTTT. The chain combines TRBV23-1 with TRBJ2-2; TRBD2 agrees at 8 bases. TRBV23-1 is flagged as an ORF with uncertain function. The J segment lost 4 bases and the V segment lost 4 bases, leaving 5 bases of the junction unmatched. This CDR3 region has 15 residues.

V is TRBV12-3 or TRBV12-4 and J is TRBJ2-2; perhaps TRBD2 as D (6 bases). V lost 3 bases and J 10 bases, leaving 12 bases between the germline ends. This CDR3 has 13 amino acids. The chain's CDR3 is CASSFGDWLELFF. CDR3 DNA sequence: TGTGCCAGCAGTTTCGGGGACTGGCTGGAGCTGTTTTTT.

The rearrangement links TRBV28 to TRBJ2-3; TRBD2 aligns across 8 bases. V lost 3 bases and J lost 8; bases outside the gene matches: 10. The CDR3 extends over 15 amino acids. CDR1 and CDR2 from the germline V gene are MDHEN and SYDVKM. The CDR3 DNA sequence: TGTGCCAGCAGTTTGTCCGGGGCGGGGGGAGGTACGCAGTATTTT. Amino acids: CASSLSGAGGGTQYF.

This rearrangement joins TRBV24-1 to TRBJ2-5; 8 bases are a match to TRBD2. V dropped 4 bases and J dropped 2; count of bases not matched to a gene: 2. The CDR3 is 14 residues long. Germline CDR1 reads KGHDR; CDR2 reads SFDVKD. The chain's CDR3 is CATSDAGGQETQYF. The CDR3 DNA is TGTGCCACCAGTGACGCGGGGGGACAAGAGACCCAGTACTTC.

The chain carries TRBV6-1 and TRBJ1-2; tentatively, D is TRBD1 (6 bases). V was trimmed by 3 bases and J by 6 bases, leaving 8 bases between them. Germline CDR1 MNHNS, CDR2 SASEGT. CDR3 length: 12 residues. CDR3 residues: CASSDRGHGYTF. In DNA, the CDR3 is TGTGCCAGCAGTGACAGGGGCCATGGCTACACCTTC.

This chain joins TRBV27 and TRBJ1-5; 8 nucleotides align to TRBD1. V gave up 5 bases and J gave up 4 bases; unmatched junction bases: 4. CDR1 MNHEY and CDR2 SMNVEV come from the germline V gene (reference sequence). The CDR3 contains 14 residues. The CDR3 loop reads CASSTDRGNQPQHF. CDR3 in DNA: TGTGCCAGCAGTACAGACAGGGGAAATCAGCCCCAGCATTTT.

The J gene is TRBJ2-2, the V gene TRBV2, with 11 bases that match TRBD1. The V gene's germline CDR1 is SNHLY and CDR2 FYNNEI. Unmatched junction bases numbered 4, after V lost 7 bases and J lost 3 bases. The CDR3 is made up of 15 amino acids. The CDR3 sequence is CASTRDRGYTGELFF. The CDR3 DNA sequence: TGTGCCAGCACCAGGGACAGGGGGTACACCGGGGAGCTGTTTTTT.

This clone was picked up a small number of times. CDR3 in DNA: TGCGCCAGCAGGATCACCCCAGGGAACGACGAGCAGTACTTC. Protein sequence: CASRITPGNDEQYF. V is TRBV5-1 and J is TRBJ2-7; a possible D gene is TRBD1 (5 bases). Trimming took off 5 bases at V and 5 bases at J, with 17 bases between the two ends. The CDR3 is 14 amino acids. The germline V gene encodes CDR1 SGHRS and CDR2 YFSETQ.